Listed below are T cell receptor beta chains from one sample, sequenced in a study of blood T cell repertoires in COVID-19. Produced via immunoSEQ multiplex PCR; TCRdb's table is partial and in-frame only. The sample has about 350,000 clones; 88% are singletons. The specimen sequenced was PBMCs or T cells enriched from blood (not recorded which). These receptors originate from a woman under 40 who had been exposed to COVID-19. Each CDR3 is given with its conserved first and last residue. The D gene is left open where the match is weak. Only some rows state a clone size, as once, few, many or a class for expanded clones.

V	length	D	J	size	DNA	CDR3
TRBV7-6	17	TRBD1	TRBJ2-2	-	TGTGCCAGCAGCTCTAGCCCGGACAGGGGCGTGGACGGGGAGCTGTTTTTT	CASSSSPDRGVDGELFF
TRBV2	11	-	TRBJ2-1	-	TGTGCCAGCAGTACTAAAAATGAGCAGTTCTTC	CASSTKNEQFF
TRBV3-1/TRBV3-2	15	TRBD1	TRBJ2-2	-	TGTGCCAGCAGCCCGCGGACAGGGGAGGCCGGGGAGCTGTTTTTT	CASSPRTGEAGELFF
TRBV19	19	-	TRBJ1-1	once	TGTGCCAGTAGCATTCGCCTCGACAGGCCGGGCCTCATGAACACTGAAGCTTTCTTT	CASSIRLDRPGLMNTEAFF
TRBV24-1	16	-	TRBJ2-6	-	TGTGCCACCAGTGAACGGACTTTCTCTGGGGCCAACGTCCTGACTTTC	CATSERTFSGANVLTF
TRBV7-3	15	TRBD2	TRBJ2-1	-	TGTGCCAGCAGCTTATGGGTAGCGGGAGGCAATGAGCAGTTCTTC	CASSLWVAGGNEQFF
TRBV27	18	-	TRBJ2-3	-	TGTGCCAGCAGTTATATATCCCCTCAGTTTTGGTCTTCAGATACGCAGTATTTT	CASSYISPQFWSSDTQYF
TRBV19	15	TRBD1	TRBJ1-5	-	TGTGCCAGTAGTAAAAAAGGGGGCGCAGGTCAGCCCCAGCATTTT	CASSKKGGAGQPQHF
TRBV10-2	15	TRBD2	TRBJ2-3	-	TGCGCCAGCAGTGTGGCTAGCGGGAGAGCGGATACGCAGTATTTT	CASSVASGRADTQYF
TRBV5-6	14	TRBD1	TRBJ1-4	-	TGTGCCTCCACCGACGGGACAGCGTTAGAAAAACTGTTTTTT	CASTDGTALEKLFF
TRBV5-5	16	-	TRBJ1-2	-	TGTGCCAGCAGCCCCACCCCGGGAACGTCTAACTATGGCTACACCTTC	CASSPTPGTSNYGYTF
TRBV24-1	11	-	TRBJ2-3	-	TGTGCCACCGTCGGGGAAGATACGCAGTATTTT	CATVGEDTQYF
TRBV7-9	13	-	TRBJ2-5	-	TGTGCCAGCGGGGATGGGGCTGGAGAGACCCAGTACTTC	CASGDGAGETQYF
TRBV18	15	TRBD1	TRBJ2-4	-	TGTGCCAGCTCACCTTCCGGGACAGGGATAAACATTCAGTACTTC	CASSPSGTGINIQYF
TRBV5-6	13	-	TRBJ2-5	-	TGTGCCAGCAGCTTGGCCAATGTGGAGACCCAGTACTTC	CASSLANVETQYF
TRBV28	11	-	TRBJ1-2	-	TGTGCCAGCAGCGACAGGTTACGCTACACCTTC	CASSDRLRYTF
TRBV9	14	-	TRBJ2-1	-	TGTGCCAGCAGCGTAGCTACAGGGTACGATGAGCAGTTCTTC	CASSVATGYDEQFF
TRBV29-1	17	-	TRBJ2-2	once	TGCAGCGCCCGCCGGCGGAGTTCACTCGCGAACACCGGGGAGCTGTTTTTT	CSARRRSSLANTGELFF
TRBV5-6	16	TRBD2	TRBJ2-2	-	TGTGCCAGCAGCCAACTAGGGCGGGAGAGCACCGGGGAGCTGTTTTTT	CASSQLGRESTGELFF
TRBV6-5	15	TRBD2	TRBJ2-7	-	TGTGCCAGCACCCTCACGACTAGCGGGATTGACGAGCAGTACTTC	CASTLTTSGIDEQYF
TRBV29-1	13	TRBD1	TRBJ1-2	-	TGCAGCGCCGAGACAGGGGGCGGCTATGGCTACACCTTC	CSAETGGGYGYTF
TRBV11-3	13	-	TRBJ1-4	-	TGTGCCAGCTCACCAAGGGAGGATGAAAAACTGTTTTTT	CASSPREDEKLFF
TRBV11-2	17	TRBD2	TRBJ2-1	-	TGTGCCAGCAGCTTAGGGGGGGGGTCTTTCTCCTACAATGAGCAGTTCTTC	CASSLGGGSFSYNEQFF
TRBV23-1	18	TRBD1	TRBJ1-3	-	TGCGCCAGCAGTCAATATCGGGACAGGGTGGACTCTGGAAACACCATATATTTT	CASSQYRDRVDSGNTIYF
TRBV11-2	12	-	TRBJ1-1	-	TGTGCCAGCAGCTTAGCAGGGGACACGGCTTTCTTT	CASSLAGDTAFF
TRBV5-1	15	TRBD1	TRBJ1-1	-	TGCGCCAGCAGCTTGACCGGGACAGGGTATACTGAAGCTTTCTTT	CASSLTGTGYTEAFF
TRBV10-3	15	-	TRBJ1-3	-	TGTGCCATCAGTGAGTCGGGCAGCTCTGGAAACACCATATATTTT	CAISESGSSGNTIYF
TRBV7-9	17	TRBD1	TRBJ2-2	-	TGTGCCAGCAGCTCTAGGGCGGGACAGGGTACCACCGGGGAGCTGTTTTTT	CASSSRAGQGTTGELFF
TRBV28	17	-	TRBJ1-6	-	TGTGCCATAAAGGGCTCCTACAGGGCCCCCGGGTTGAGACCCCTCCACTTT	CAIKGSYRAPGLRPLHF
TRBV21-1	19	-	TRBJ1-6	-	TGTGCCAGCAGCAAAGCAGAGACAGGGGGCCACGGAGTGGATTCACCCCTCCACTTT	CASSKAETGGHGVDSPLHF
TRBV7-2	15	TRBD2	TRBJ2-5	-	TGTGCCAGCAGCTTTTTGCGGGGGTTCCAAGAGACCCAGTACTTC	CASSFLRGFQETQYF
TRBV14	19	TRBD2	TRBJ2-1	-	TGTGCCAGCAGCCAAGATAGATCCCCAACTAGCGGGAGAAGGAATGAGCAGTTCTTC	CASSQDRSPTSGRRNEQFF
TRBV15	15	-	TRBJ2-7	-	TGTGCCACCAGCAGAAGAATCGACAGAGCCTACGAGCAGTACTTC	CATSRRIDRAYEQYF